The clone carrying this T cell receptor (beta chain) was seen just once. A much more abundant neighbour one base away suggests this may be a read error. The data derive from a study of tumor-infiltrating lymphocytes in primary liver carcinoma. Overall study context: Surgical resection treated primary liver carcinoma in the patients.

Total RNA amounting to around 530 ng was the source from which TCR beta cDNA was made with a constant-region primer. Three nested multiplex PCR rounds of slightly modified ARM-PCR generated TCR beta libraries. Forward primers for TRBV1-TRBV30 and a C-beta reverse primer served the first two PCR rounds, at about 9 cycles each. TCRdb re-analysed the multiplex PCR reads in MiXCR, keeping a single row per CDR3 protein. In the table there are 250,000 to 400,000 distinct CDR3 sequences, approximately 65% of which are singletons. Unsorted whole blood yielded blood RNA, and germline DNA was extracted as well. The CDR3 totals 12 residues. V lost 7 bases and J lost 5, with 11 bases in between. Germline loops: CDR1 SGHDN, CDR2 FVKESK.

The sample comprised peripheral blood. The V gene is TRBV14, the J gene TRBJ1-2; D unclear. This receptor was obtained from a man aged 35 to 55 with primary liver carcinoma and hepatitis B virus infection. For the CDR3, the DNA is TGTGCCAGCATCCGCGACAATTATGGCTACACCTTC. It is translated as CASIRDNYGYTF.